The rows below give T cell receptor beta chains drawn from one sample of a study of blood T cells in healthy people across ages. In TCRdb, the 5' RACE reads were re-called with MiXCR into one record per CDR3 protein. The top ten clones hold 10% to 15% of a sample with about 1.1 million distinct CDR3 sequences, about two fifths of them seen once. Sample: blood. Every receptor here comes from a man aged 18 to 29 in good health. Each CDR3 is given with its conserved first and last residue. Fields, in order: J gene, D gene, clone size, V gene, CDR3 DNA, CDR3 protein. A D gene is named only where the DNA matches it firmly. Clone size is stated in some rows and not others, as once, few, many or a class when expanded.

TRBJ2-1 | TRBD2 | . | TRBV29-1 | TGCAGCGCGGGATCTAGCGGGATTTACAATGAGCAGTTCTTC | CSAGSSGIYNEQFF
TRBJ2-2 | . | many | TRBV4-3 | TGCGCCAGCAGCCAAGATTCCGGAATTAACACCGGGGAGCTGTTTTTT | CASSQDSGINTGELFF
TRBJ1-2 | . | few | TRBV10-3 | TGTGCCATCAGTGAGGAGGTGTCGAGCTATGGCTACACCTTC | CAISEEVSSYGYTF
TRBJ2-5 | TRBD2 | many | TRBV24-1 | TGTGCCACCAGTGATATAGCGGGGGGCAAAGAGACCCAGTACTTC | CATSDIAGGKETQYF
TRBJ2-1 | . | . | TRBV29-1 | TGCAGCGCTGCCGGAACTAGCCGCTACAATGAGCAGTTCTTC | CSAAGTSRYNEQFF
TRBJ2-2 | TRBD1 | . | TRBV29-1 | TGCGGCGTTTCTGACAGGGGGCTAAGGGAGCTGTTTTTT | CGVSDRGLRELFF
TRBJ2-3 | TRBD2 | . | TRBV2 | TGTGCCACTCCCGGGACTAGCGGGGACAGCACAGATACGCAGTATTTT | CATPGTSGDSTDTQYF
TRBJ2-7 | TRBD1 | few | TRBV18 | TGTGCCAGCTCACCGACAGGGGTCGAGCAGTACTTC | CASSPTGVEQYF
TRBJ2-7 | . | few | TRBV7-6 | TGTGCCAGCAGCTACGACAGATGTCAAGACGGGCAGTACTTC | CASSYDRCQDGQYF
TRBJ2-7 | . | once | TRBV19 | TGTGCCAGTACCCCCAGCGGCAGCTCCTACGAGCAGTACTTC | CASTPSGSSYEQYF
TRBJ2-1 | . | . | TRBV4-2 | TGTGCCAGCAGCCAAGCTGGGGGTGATGAGCAGTTCTTC | CASSQAGGDEQFF
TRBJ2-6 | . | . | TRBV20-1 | TGCAGTGTCCAGGGACGGGCCAACGTCCTGACTTTC | CSVQGRANVLTF
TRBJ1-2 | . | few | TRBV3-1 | TGTGCCAGCAGCCGTCCAGGGGCCACTAACTATGGCTACACCTTC | CASSRPGATNYGYTF
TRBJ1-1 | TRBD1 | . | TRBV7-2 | TGTGCCAGCAGCTCCGTTCCCCTGACAGGGATGAACACTGAAGCTTTCTTT | CASSSVPLTGMNTEAFF
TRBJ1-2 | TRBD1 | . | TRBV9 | TGTGCCAGCAGCGCACCGGGACAGGGTAGGAGGAACTATGGCTACACCTTC | CASSAPGQGRRNYGYTF
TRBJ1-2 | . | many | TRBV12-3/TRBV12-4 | TGTGCCAGCAGTTTTACGGGCTACACCTTC | CASSFTGYTF
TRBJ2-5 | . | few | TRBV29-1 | TGCAGCGTTCTAGTAGGGGCGGGGGAGACCCAGTACTTC | CSVLVGAGETQYF
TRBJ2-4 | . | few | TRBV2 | TGTGCCAGCAGTGAAACTATAGCCAAAAACATTCAGTACTTC | CASSETIAKNIQYF